The 14 T cell receptor beta chains reported below all come from one sample, sequenced in a study of control samples from healthy donors and cancer patients. Clones were sequenced by immunoSEQ multiplex PCR, and TCRdb holds only the in-frame ones, with some missing. The sample lists almost 85,000 clones; approximately 82% were seen once. Sequencing used PBMCs. The source is a man aged 60-69 years with head and neck cancer.

The V gene is TRBV5-1, the J gene TRBJ2-7, with D tentatively TRBD2 (5 bases). CDR3 size: 15 residues. V gave up 0 bases and J gave up 2 bases, with 12 bases separating them. Per the germline V gene, CDR1 is SGHRS and CDR2 is YFSETQ. DNA for the CDR3: TGCGCCAGCAGCTTGGAGTCGGACTCGGCCTACGAGCAGTACTTC. Translated, it gives CASSLESDSAYEQYF.

This chain connects TRBV2 to TRBJ2-3; 10 bases line up with TRBD2. The CDR3 loop spans 16 amino acids. Germline V gives CDR1 SNHLY, CDR2 FYNNEI. The junction had 8 bases not matched to a gene; V was cut back by 3 bases and J by 5 bases. The CDR3 DNA follows: TGTGCCAGCAGTGATGGCCTAGCGGGAGCGGTAGATACGCAGTATTTT. Its translation is CASSDGLAGAVDTQYF. The full variable domain, its missing parts supplied by reference TRBV2 and TRBJ2-3, is EPEVTQTPSHQVTQMGQEVILRCVPISNHLYFYWYRQILGQKVEFLVSFYNNEISEKSEIFDDQFSVERPDGSNFTLKIRSTKLEDSAMYFCASSDGLAGAVDTQYFGPGTRLTVL.

This clone was detected only once. The chain uses TRBV7-9 and TRBJ1-2; 8 nucleotides align to TRBD1. CDR1 and CDR2 from the germline V gene are SEHNR and FQNEAQ (reference sequence). CDR3 size: 16 residues. Germline trimming cut 1 base from V and 6 bases from J; bases unmatched to any gene: 10. CDR3 nucleotides: TGTGCCAGCAGCTTAGATAGGCAGGGGGCATCCCATGGCTACACCTTC. It is translated as CASSLDRQGASHGYTF.

V gene TRBV27 combines with J gene TRBJ1-6; 7 positions match TRBD1. The CDR3 covers 14 residues. In germline, CDR1 is MNHEY, CDR2 SMNVEV (reference sequence). The CDR3 spells CATRAGQNNSPLHF. Here the CDR3 DNA reads TGTGCTACACGCGCGGGACAGAATAATTCACCCCTCCACTTT.

The chain recombines TRBV7-6 with TRBJ2-2; 7 bases are shared with TRBD2. Trimming at V came to 4 bases and at J to 4 bases, leaving 3 bases not matched to a gene. The length of the CDR3 is 14 residues. CDR1 SGHVS and CDR2 FNYEAQ come from the germline V gene. This chain's CDR3 is CASSSGLVTGELFF. The CDR3 DNA follows: TGTGCCAGCAGCTCCGGACTAGTCACCGGGGAGCTGTTTTTT.

The rearrangement joins TRBV6-6 to TRBJ1-3; the D is unclear. CDR3 length: 13 residues. Germline CDR1 is MNHNY and CDR2 is SVGAGI (reference sequence). V was cut by 0 bases and J by 11 bases, with 11 bases left in between. The CDR3 bases are TGTGCCAGCAGTTACTCGTCGGAGACTCCCATATATTTT. It specifies CASSYSSETPIYF.

The DNA for the CDR3 is TGTGCCAGCTCACCACCCCCCACAGATACGCAGTATTTT. Translation gives CASSPPPTDTQYF. The genes are TRBV18 and TRBJ2-3; D is uncertain. CDR1 and CDR2 from the germline V gene are KGHSH and LQKENI. The ends were cut back, 0 bases at V and 2 bases at J, with 3 bases in the middle. The CDR3 sequence is 13 residues long.

The CDR3 sequence is CASGRTGTGSYGYTF. The DNA for the CDR3 is TGTGCTAGTGGTCGAACCGGGACGGGGAGCTATGGCTACACCTTC. The chain recombines TRBV12-5 with TRBJ1-2; a possible D gene is TRBD1 (5 bases). Trimming left V 5 bases short and J 4 bases short, with 17 bases between. From germline, CDR1 is LGHNT and CDR2 FRNRAP. CDR3 length: 15 amino acids.

The gene calls are TRBV30 and TRBJ1-5, with 7 bases lining up with TRBD1. With V trimmed by 0 bases and J by 7 bases, 12 bases remained unmatched. The CDR3 is 16 amino acids. The germline CDR1 and CDR2 sequences are GTSNPN and SVGIG (reference sequence). CDR3 in DNA: TGTGCCTGGAGTGTAGGCAGGGGGGGTCGGACCCAGCCCCAGCATTTT. It codes for CAWSVGRGGRTQPQHF.

The gene calls are TRBV6-1 and TRBJ2-5; D is unclear. Per germline, CDR1 MNHNS and CDR2 SASEGT. The CDR3 spans 12 residues. Trimming removed 2 bases from V and 7 bases from J, with 8 bases in between. CDR3 sequence (DNA): TGTGCCAGCAGTGAACAGGATAGGACCCAGTACTTC. Translation: CASSEQDRTQYF.

The V and J genes are TRBV5-1 and TRBJ1-3, with D possibly matching TRBD1 (5 bases). CDR3 length equals 16 residues. Per germline, CDR1 SGHRS and CDR2 YFSETQ. The V end was cut by 6 bases, the J end by 0 bases, with 16 bases between. In DNA form, the CDR3 reads TGCGCCAGCACCCAGGGCGGCGCACACTCTGGAAACACCATATATTTT. Translated, it gives CASTQGGAHSGNTIYF.

The chain employs TRBV29-1 and TRBJ1-1; D gene uncertain. V lost 5 bases to trimming and J lost 6 bases, with 22 bases between them. Per the germline V gene, CDR1 is SQVTM and CDR2 is ANQGSEA. The CDR3 contains 15 residues. CDR3 sequence (DNA): TGCAGCGTTAGGACCGAAATGGGAAATAGGGCTGAAGCTTTCTTT. This sequence encodes CSVRTEMGNRAEAFF.

The chain joins TRBV7-9 to TRBJ2-6; a weak D match, TRBD1 (6 bases). Germline V gives CDR1 SEHNR, CDR2 FQNEAQ (reference sequence). V lost 4 bases to trimming and J lost 0 bases, with 13 bases between them. CDR3 length: 17 residues. CDR3 nucleotides: TGTGCCAGCAGCTCCCGACAGGCTCGCTCTGGGGCCAACGTCCTGACTTTC. Residues: CASSSRQARSGANVLTF.

This clone was seen only a few times. The chain has TRBV2 and TRBJ2-5; a weak D match, TRBD2 (5 bases). The V gene's germline CDR1 is SNHLY and CDR2 FYNNEI. The CDR3 contains 17 residues. Trimming stripped 7 bases from V and 3 bases from J, with 24 bases between. The CDR3 sequence is CASIPGFLWDKKETQYF. The CDR3 DNA is TGTGCCAGCATTCCGGGGTTCCTGTGGGATAAAAAAGAGACCCAGTACTTC.